These 19 T cell receptor beta chains came from one sample sequenced in a study of cytomegalovirus exposure and HLA in healthy donors. PCR amplification relied on 60 Vbeta primers (plus 13 Jbeta primers). The table came from immunoSEQ multiplex PCR; TCRdb's copy has only in-frame clones and leaves some out. The data contain approximately 130,000 clones, roughly three quarters of them singletons. Source material: PBMCs. The receptors stem from a woman aged 35 to 49 in good health and CMV-seronegative.

A single count supports this clone. The chain uses TRBV30 and TRBJ2-5; no reliable D call. The end of the DNA aligns better with TRBJ2-7, so the J call may be wrong. The CDR3 length is 12 residues. CDR1 is GTSNPN, CDR2 SVGIG, per germline (reference sequence). CDR3 loop: CAWSANNYEQYF. In nucleotides, the CDR3 is TGTGCCTGGAGTGCCAACAACTACGAGCAGTACTTC.

V usage is TRBV28 and J usage is TRBJ1-5, with D tentatively TRBD1 (5 bases). Germline V gene data show CDR1 as MDHEN and CDR2 as SYDVKM. This CDR3 region has 15 residues. Trimming cost V 2 bases and J 3 bases, with 11 bases left between them. As DNA, the CDR3 is TGTGCCAGCAGTTTACAGGGAGGGCCCAATCAGCCCCAGCATTTT. Its translation: CASSLQGGPNQPQHF.

This chain links TRBV6-5 with TRBJ2-1; possibly TRBD2 for D (5 bases). The germline V gene has CDR1 MNHEY and CDR2 SVGAGI. V was clipped by 8 bases and J by 0 bases, with 11 bases between them. CDR3 length: 14 amino acids. CDR3 bases: TGTGCCAGCCGGAGAGCGGTCTCCTACAATGAGCAGTTCTTC. It encodes CASRRAVSYNEQFF.

V is TRBV19 and J is TRBJ2-1; 7 bases agree with TRBD2. CDR1 LNHDA and CDR2 SQIVND come from the germline V gene (reference sequence). The CDR3 spans 14 residues. Trimming cost V 4 bases and J 10 bases; bases outside gene matches: 10. The CDR3 DNA follows: TGTGCCAGTAGTAGCGGCCTAGCGGTTAAAGAGCAGTTCTTC. Translation: CASSSGLAVKEQFF.

The chain recombines TRBV28 with TRBJ2-5, with D maybe TRBD2 (5 bases). CDR3 length: 16 amino acids. The germline V gene has CDR1 MDHEN and CDR2 SYDVKM. V was shortened by 1 base and J by 7 bases, with 19 bases between the two germline ends. The CDR3 bases are TGTGCCAGCAGTTTATTAATCGGGGTAGGGTCCGGGACCCAGTACTTC. Its translation is CASSLLIGVGSGTQYF.

The table lists this clone with a few counts. The chain recombines TRBV27 with TRBJ2-7, with 13 nucleotides matching TRBD2. CDR1 is MNHEY and CDR2 is SMNVEV in the germline V gene (reference sequence). This CDR3 spans 16 amino acids. V trimming: 6 bases; J trimming: 0 bases; junction bases outside the gene matches: 5. The CDR3 protein is CASRKLAGGPSYEQYF. CDR3 sequence (DNA): TGTGCCAGCAGGAAACTAGCGGGAGGGCCCTCCTACGAGCAGTACTTC.

The CDR3 here is CASSLEAAKNYEQYF. The CDR3 DNA reads TGCGCCAGCAGCTTGGAAGCGGCCAAAAACTACGAGCAGTACTTC. The V call is TRBV5-1, the J call TRBJ2-7; D may be TRBD2 (5 bases). Trimming stripped 0 bases from V and 3 bases from J, with 13 bases between. This CDR3 is 15 amino acids long. CDR1 and CDR2 from the germline V gene are SGHRS and YFSETQ. Variable domain in full (rest from reference TRBV5-1 and TRBJ2-7): KAGVTQTPRYLIKTRGQQVTLSCSPISGHRSVSWYQQTPGQGLQFLFEYFSETQRNKGNFPGRFSGRQFSNSRSEMNVSTLELGDSALYLCASSLEAAKNYEQYFGPGTRLTVT.

This clone appeared a single time. The chain uses TRBV5-1 and TRBJ2-7; 8 bases agree with TRBD2. This CDR3 has 15 amino acids. The V segment lost 7 bases and the J segment 1 base; nucleotides outside the gene matches: 10. The germline V gene has CDR1 SGHRS and CDR2 YFSETQ. CDR3 sequence (DNA): TGCGCCAGCCACCCTACTAGCGGTGGGTCCTACGAGCAGTACTTC. Protein product: CASHPTSGGSYEQYF.

The V and J genes are TRBV2 and TRBJ2-1, with 12 bases identical to TRBD2. The V gene's germline CDR1 is SNHLY and CDR2 FYNNEI. The CDR3 sequence is 15 residues long. The ends lost 5 bases at V and 10 bases at J; junction bases unmatched: 9. The CDR3 DNA follows: TGTGCCAGCAGTCCTGGACTAGCGGGATGGGCGGAGCAGTTCTTC. It yields the protein CASSPGLAGWAEQFF.

V is TRBV4-2 and J is TRBJ2-1, with 9 bases aligning to TRBD2. This CDR3 is built from 15 residues. CDR1 LGHNA and CDR2 YNFKEQ come from the germline V gene. With V trimmed by 1 base and J by 7 bases, 5 bases remained unmatched. CDR3 loop: CASSQASGISNEQFF. CDR3 nucleotides: TGTGCCAGCAGCCAAGCTAGCGGGATCTCGAATGAGCAGTTCTTC.

Only one count was recorded for this clone. J is TRBJ2-7 and V is TRBV28; maybe TRBD2 (6 bases). The germline V gene has CDR1 MDHEN and CDR2 SYDVKM. There are 15 residues in the CDR3. V was trimmed by 4 bases and J by 2 bases, leaving 15 bases between them. For the CDR3, the DNA is TGTGCCAGCAGTTACGTCGGGGACTCAACCTACGAGCAGTACTTC. As protein: CASSYVGDSTYEQYF.

The chain uses TRBV9 and TRBJ2-6, with D possibly being TRBD1 (6 bases). The V end lost 3 bases, the J end lost 2 bases, and 12 bases lay between the germline ends. This CDR3 has 16 residues. CDR1 is SGDLS and CDR2 is YYNGEE in the germline V gene. The CDR3 sequence: CASSGHRDPGANVLTF. As DNA, the CDR3 is TGTGCCAGCAGCGGCCACAGGGACCCTGGGGCCAACGTCCTGACTTTC. Based on the CDR3 plus reference TRBV9 and TRBJ2-6, the full variable domain is DSGVTQTPKHLITATGQRVTLRCSPRSGDLSVYWYQQSLDQGLQFLIQYYNGEERAKGNILERFSAQQFPDLHSELNLSSLELGDSALYFCASSGHRDPGANVLTFGAGSRLTVL.

This clone was recorded once. This chain joins TRBV27 and TRBJ2-7, with D possibly TRBD1 on 6 matching bases. This CDR3 comprises 13 residues. Trimming left V 6 bases short and J 0 bases short, with 9 bases between. Germline V CDR1 and CDR2: MNHEY, SMNVEV (reference sequence). This chain's CDR3 is CASSRQDSYEQYF. CDR3 DNA: TGTGCCAGCAGCCGACAGGACTCCTACGAGCAGTACTTC.

The V call is TRBV28, the J call TRBJ2-4; possible D gene TRBD2, 6 bases. Germline values: CDR1 MDHEN, CDR2 SYDVKM. The CDR3 covers 12 residues. The ends were cut back, 7 bases at V and 8 bases at J, with 12 bases in the middle. As DNA, the CDR3 is TGTGCCAGCAACCCCGGCGGGGACATTCAGTACTTC. It translates to CASNPGGDIQYF.

The CDR3: CASELTGGSAHEAFF. CDR3 sequence (DNA): TGCGCCAGCGAGTTGACAGGGGGCTCGGCCCATGAAGCTTTCTTT. The rearrangement joins TRBV5-1 to TRBJ1-1; 10 bases are shared with TRBD1. The J segment lost 7 bases and the V segment lost 7 bases, leaving 13 bases of the junction unmatched. CDR1 and CDR2 (germline): SGHRS, YFSETQ. This CDR3 has 15 residues. Full variable domain (remainder filled in from reference TRBV5-1 and TRBJ1-1): KAGVTQTPRYLIKTRGQQVTLSCSPISGHRSVSWYQQTPGQGLQFLFEYFSETQRNKGNFPGRFSGRQFSNSRSEMNVSTLELGDSALYLCASELTGGSAHEAFFGQGTRLTVV.

The chain is built from TRBV19 and TRBJ2-1, with 11 bases that match TRBD2. With 5 bases clipped from V and 7 bases from J, the junction kept 4 bases outside the gene matches. The CDR3 runs to 14 residues. Germline lookup yields CDR1 LNHDA and CDR2 SQIVND (reference sequence). The CDR3 region has the DNA TGTGCCAGTAGTGCGGGACTAGCGGCGAATGAGCAGTTCTTC. Its translation is CASSAGLAANEQFF.

This clone was seen more than once but under ten times. The J gene is TRBJ2-7, the V gene TRBV6-1; D possibly corresponds to TRBD2 (5 bases). Germline-derived CDR1 and CDR2 are MNHNS and SASEGT. This CDR3 is 13 amino acids long. Trimming took 7 bases from V and 5 from J, leaving 15 bases between them. For the CDR3, the DNA is TGTGCCAGCACCACGAGGGCAGGAGACGAGCAGTACTTC. Amino acids: CASTTRAGDEQYF.

The J gene is TRBJ2-1, the V gene TRBV7-9; 10 bases map to TRBD2. The CDR3 is 16 amino acids. V dropped 5 bases and J dropped 10; count of bases not matched to a gene: 14. The germline gives CDR1 SEHNR, CDR2 FQNEAQ (reference sequence). The chain's CDR3 is CASSTISGGPGGEQFF. DNA for the CDR3: TGTGCCAGCAGCACAATTAGCGGGGGGCCCGGCGGAGAGCAGTTCTTC.

The J gene is TRBJ2-3, the V gene TRBV7-3, with D unclear. This CDR3 comprises 18 residues. Germline assignment: CDR1 SGHTA and CDR2 FQGTGA. Trimming removed 2 bases at V and 0 bases at J, with 18 bases between. The CDR3: CASSLWPGVRPSTDTQYF. In nucleotides, the CDR3 is TGTGCCAGCAGCTTATGGCCGGGTGTTCGACCTAGCACAGATACGCAGTATTTT.